This TCR beta chain was captured in a study of CXCR3-negative and CXCR3-positive naive CD8 T cells. This CDR3 spans 17 amino acids. Study results and limitations: CXCR3-negative and CXCR3-positive naive cells shared comparable TRBV-TRBJ usage, but memory cells did not. Most assays were run on fresh PBMCs (CXCR3 expression partially decreased after cryopreservation). Naive subsets expressed similar surface CD5; TRB CDR3 features served to infer TCR strength. For CXCR3-positive naive cells, TRB CDR3s were more hydrophobic than those of CXCR3-negative naive cells.

A word on this clonotype: The antigen is undetermined.

TRB cDNA was prepared as libraries by UMI-labeled 5' RACE. TCRdb re-called the 5' RACE reads; one entry per CDR3 protein, DNA not given. Reported are some 150,000 distinct CDR3 sequences; the ten largest clones contain around 0.41%. CD45RO-CCR7+CD27+CD95- was the phenotype of naive CD8+ T cells. The sample taken for sequencing was naive CXCR3+ CD8+ T cells from blood. Subset described: CD45RO-CCR7+CD27+CD95- naive CD8+ T cells expressing CXCR3 (TNR3+). This receptor was identified in a human donor in good health. Some clones in this sample may be carry-over from other donors' samples. This chain connects TRBV12-3 or TRBV12-4 to TRBJ2-7; TCRdb calls TRBD2, which cannot be checked without DNA. The chain's CDR3 is CASSSLGRLAESYEQYF.